Shown below are 27 T cell receptor beta chains from a single sample sequenced in a study of Ad26.COV2.S vaccination and SARS-CoV-2 variants. Libraries were prepared by immunoSEQ multiplex PCR; TCRdb keeps only in-frame clonotypes and omits some of them. The sample holds about 350,000 clones, approximately 85% seen once. Treatment defined: roughly 19 received Ad26.COV2.S at low or high dose, single or two shots; 5 received placebo; per-sample allocation not given. Day 63 following the first vaccine or placebo injection was when the samples were taken. The sequences come from peripheral blood, collected in a trial of Ad26.COV2.S vaccine versus placebo. The receptors derive from a person between 18 and 65 years old who received the Ad26.COV2.S COVID-19 vaccine or a placebo.

This chain connects TRBV28 to TRBJ1-2; D unresolved. The CDR3 consists of 14 residues. Germline assignment: CDR1 MDHEN and CDR2 SYDVKM. V was shortened by 2 bases and J by 7 bases, with 14 bases between the two germline ends. This CDR3 is CASSLRRQNSGYTF. CDR3 in DNA: TGTGCCAGCAGTTTAAGACGTCAGAACAGTGGCTACACCTTC.

The chain uses TRBV28 and TRBJ2-6; 9 nucleotides agree with TRBD2. The trim removed 5 bases at V and 0 bases at J, leaving 8 bases unmatched. The germline V gene encodes CDR1 MDHEN and CDR2 SYDVKM. The CDR3 is 18 residues long. CDR3 DNA: TGTGCCAGCAGTAGGGTCCTAGCGGGGTCCTCTGGGGCCAACGTCCTGACTTTC. Encoded protein: CASSRVLAGSSGANVLTF.

The chain carries TRBV6-2 or TRBV6-3 and TRBJ1-6; D gene ambiguous. The germline V gene encodes CDR1 MNHEY and CDR2 SVGEGT. V dropped 5 bases and J dropped 8 bases, with 7 bases sitting between them. This CDR3 has 12 residues. The CDR3 reads CASSNADSPLHF. CDR3 DNA sequence: TGTGCCAGCAGTAACGCGGATTCACCCCTCCACTTT.

The chain joins TRBV7-9 to TRBJ2-1, with D perhaps TRBD1 (5 bases). Per germline, CDR1 SEHNR and CDR2 FQNEAQ (reference sequence). Trimming took 5 bases from V and 5 from J, leaving 10 bases between them. The CDR3 runs 13 residues. In nucleotides, the CDR3 is TGTGCCAGCAGCAGACAGACTGACAATGAGCAGTTCTTC. Protein: CASSRQTDNEQFF.

The chain joins TRBV4-1 to TRBJ2-3, with 9 bases identical to TRBD2. The trim removed 4 bases at V and 5 bases at J, leaving 4 bases unmatched. Germline CDR1 and CDR2: MGHRA and YSYEKL. The CDR3 covers 14 residues. As DNA, the CDR3 is TGCGCCAGCAGCCTCGCAGCGGGAGGAGATACGCAGTATTTT. This encodes CASSLAAGGDTQYF.

This rearrangement joins TRBV18 to TRBJ1-4; a possible D gene is TRBD1 (6 bases). The CDR3 is made up of 15 amino acids. Trimming removed 3 bases from V and 4 bases from J, with 12 bases in between. Germline V CDR1 and CDR2: KGHSH, LQKENI. The CDR3 region has the DNA TGTGCCAGCTCACCCCAGACAGGAGTTAATGAAAAACTGTTTTTT. Translation gives CASSPQTGVNEKLFF.

The CDR3 DNA is TGCAGTGCTAGTCAAGATACGCAGTATTTT. Translation gives CSASQDTQYF. The V and J genes are TRBV20-1 and TRBJ2-3; D unclear. The CDR3 loop spans 10 amino acids. Trimming removed 3 bases from V and 5 bases from J, with 3 bases in between. Looked up from germline, CDR1 is DFQATT and CDR2 is SNEGSKA (reference sequence).

The chain carries TRBV9 and TRBJ1-3; TRBD1 might be the D (6 bases). The CDR3 covers 15 residues. The germline V and J ends were trimmed by 2 bases and 3 bases, with 12 bases remaining between them. The germline CDR1 and CDR2 sequences are SGDLS and YYNGEE. CDR3 bases: TGTGCCAGCAGCGTCCAGGGGAATGGTGGAAACACCATATATTTT. Amino acids: CASSVQGNGGNTIYF.

The V and J genes are TRBV25-1 and TRBJ2-7, with 8 positions matching TRBD1. Germline values: CDR1 MGHDK, CDR2 SYGVNS. The trim removed 7 bases at V and 0 bases at J, leaving 2 bases unmatched. CDR3 length equals 13 residues. The CDR3 loop is CASTDRGSYEQYF. CDR3 in DNA: TGTGCCAGCACAGACAGGGGCTCCTACGAGCAGTACTTC.

DNA of the CDR3: TGTGCCAGCAGACACCTCGAACAGGGCAACTATGGCTACACCTTC. Translated: CASRHLEQGNYGYTF. This chain uses TRBV6-4 with TRBJ1-2, with D possibly being TRBD1 (6 bases). Germline V lookup: CDR1 MRHNA, CDR2 SNTAGT. V was shortened by 6 bases and J by 2 bases, with 16 bases between the two germline ends. The CDR3 spans 15 residues.

This rearrangement joins TRBV11-3 to TRBJ2-7; D is undetermined. The germline gives CDR1 SGHNT, CDR2 YENEEA. The CDR3 length is 13 residues. The germline V and J ends were trimmed by 5 bases and 5 bases, with 13 bases remaining between them. The CDR3 sequence: CASSPNWWDEQYF. The CDR3 region has the DNA TGTGCCAGCAGCCCAAATTGGTGGGACGAGCAGTACTTC.

This clone has a single count. The J gene is TRBJ1-2, the V gene TRBV6-5; D may be TRBD1 (6 bases). The CDR3 has 12 residues. CDR1 is MNHEY and CDR2 is SVGAGI in the germline V gene. V was trimmed by 5 bases and J by 5 bases, leaving 9 bases between them. The CDR3 loop reads CASSRGDYGYTF. CDR3 DNA sequence: TGTGCCAGCAGTAGGGGGGATTATGGCTACACCTTC.

V usage is TRBV5-1 and J usage is TRBJ2-3, with TRBD1 matching 9 bases. Trimming cost V 4 bases and J 4 bases; bases outside gene matches: 4. Germline values: CDR1 SGHRS, CDR2 YFSETQ. This CDR3 is 14 amino acids long. The CDR3: CASSGDREADTQYF. CDR3 sequence (DNA): TGCGCCAGCAGCGGGGACAGGGAGGCAGATACGCAGTATTTT.

The chain uses TRBV6-1 and TRBJ2-7, with TRBD2 identical over 8 bases. The V segment lost 2 bases and the J segment 2 bases; nucleotides outside the gene matches: 2. The CDR3 sequence is 14 residues long. Germline CDR1 MNHNS, CDR2 SASEGT. CDR3 in amino acids: CASSEKRETYEQYF. DNA of the CDR3: TGTGCCAGCAGTGAAAAGCGGGAGACCTACGAGCAGTACTTC.

This chain joins TRBV7-8 and TRBJ2-7, with 10 bases identical to TRBD1. Germline CDR1 reads SGHVS; CDR2 reads FQNEAQ. With V trimmed by 0 bases and J by 0 bases, 11 bases remained unmatched. The CDR3 length is 19 residues. CDR3 sequence reads: CASSLATGGRPTISYEQYF. In DNA form, the CDR3 reads TGTGCCAGCAGCTTAGCGACAGGGGGCCGTCCTACCATCTCCTACGAGCAGTACTTC.

The rearrangement joins TRBV19 to TRBJ1-5; 8 bases match TRBD1. Germline-derived CDR1 and CDR2 are LNHDA and SQIVND (reference sequence). V lost 10 bases and J lost 7; bases outside the gene matches: 9. The CDR3 is 13 residues long. As DNA, the CDR3 is TGTGCCACTTCCGGACAGGGCGGGCAGCCCCAGCATTTT. Its protein is CATSGQGGQPQHF.

This clone was recorded only once. This chain connects TRBV6-5 to TRBJ1-1; tentatively, D is TRBD1 (5 bases). The CDR3 is 14 amino acids. V was pared by 5 bases and J by 5 bases, with 15 bases between. The germline V gene encodes CDR1 MNHEY and CDR2 SVGAGI. The CDR3 sequence is CASSPRGSWTEAFF. In nucleotides, the CDR3 is TGTGCCAGCAGTCCGCGGGGGAGTTGGACTGAAGCTTTCTTT.

This chain connects TRBV15 to TRBJ2-7, with 8 bases that match TRBD1. CDR1 and CDR2 (germline): LNHNV, YYDKDF (reference sequence). V lost 2 bases and J lost 5; bases outside the gene matches: 5. The CDR3 runs to 14 residues. The CDR3 spells CATSRRQGLDEQYF. Here the CDR3 DNA reads TGTGCCACCAGCAGAAGACAGGGGCTGGACGAGCAGTACTTC.

The chain is built from TRBV7-2 and TRBJ2-7, with a possible D match to TRBD2 (6 bases). The CDR3 is made up of 14 amino acids. The germline CDR1 and CDR2 sequences are SGHTA and FQGNSA. The V end lost 3 bases, the J end lost 0 bases, and 9 bases lay between the germline ends. The CDR3 is CASSFLARSYEQYF. CDR3 nucleotides: TGTGCCAGCAGCTTCCTAGCGCGCTCCTACGAGCAGTACTTC. Together with reference TRBV7-2 and TRBJ2-7, the CDR3 gives the full variable domain: GAGVSQSPSNKVTEKGKDVELRCDPISGHTALYWYRQSLGQGLEFLIYFQGNSAPDKSGLPSDRFSAERTGGSVSTLTIQRTQQEDSAVYLCASSFLARSYEQYFGPGTRLTVT.

V and J are TRBV9 and TRBJ2-1, with D maybe TRBD1 (6 bases). This CDR3 is 20 amino acids long. V lost 4 bases to trimming and J lost 6 bases, with 32 bases between them. Germline V lookup: CDR1 SGDLS, CDR2 YYNGEE. The CDR3 here is CASSPRGRGEWASSFNEQFF. CDR3 sequence (DNA): TGTGCCAGCAGCCCACGAGGCAGGGGCGAATGGGCTAGTTCGTTCAATGAGCAGTTCTTC. Using reference TRBV9 and TRBJ2-1 for the parts outside the CDR3, the full variable domain is DSGVTQTPKHLITATGQRVTLRCSPRSGDLSVYWYQQSLDQGLQFLIQYYNGEERAKGNILERFSAQQFPDLHSELNLSSLELGDSALYFCASSPRGRGEWASSFNEQFFGPGTRLTVL.

This clone has a single count. V is TRBV6-2 or TRBV6-3 and J is TRBJ2-7; 11 bases line up with TRBD1. Germline V gene sequence: CDR1 MNHEY, CDR2 SVGEGT. The CDR3 length is 18 residues. Trimming removed 6 bases from V and 5 bases from J; junction bases left unmatched: 18. This CDR3 is CASSRGWTGGALVHEQYF. CDR3 DNA sequence: TGTGCCAGCAGCCGAGGCTGGACAGGGGGCGCTTTGGTCCACGAGCAGTACTTC.

The genes are TRBV6-2 or TRBV6-3 and TRBJ2-7, with 7 bases lining up with TRBD1. V was pared by 2 bases and J by 2 bases, with 3 bases of the junction left unmatched. Looked up from germline, CDR1 is MNHEY and CDR2 is SVGEGT. The CDR3 is 14 residues long. CDR3 nucleotide sequence: TGTGCCAGCAGTTACACAGGGGTACCCTACGAGCAGTACTTC. Its protein product is CASSYTGVPYEQYF.

This rearrangement joins TRBV7-6 to TRBJ2-6; D gene uncertain. V was pared by 4 bases and J by 0 bases, with 7 bases between. The CDR3 has 15 residues. Germline assignment: CDR1 SGHVS and CDR2 FNYEAQ. The chain's CDR3 is CASSSSNSGANVLTF. In nucleotides, the CDR3 is TGTGCCAGCAGCTCCTCGAACTCTGGGGCCAACGTCCTGACTTTC.

This chain joins TRBV5-1 and TRBJ2-1; D call uncertain. V lost 0 bases and J 0 bases, leaving 7 bases between the germline ends. Germline CDR1 SGHRS, CDR2 YFSETQ. There are 15 residues in the CDR3. The CDR3 protein is CASSLDETSYNEQFF. Written as DNA, the CDR3 is TGCGCCAGCAGCTTGGACGAGACCTCCTACAATGAGCAGTTCTTC. Full variable domain (rest looked up from reference TRBV5-1 and TRBJ2-1): KAGVTQTPRYLIKTRGQQVTLSCSPISGHRSVSWYQQTPGQGLQFLFEYFSETQRNKGNFPGRFSGRQFSNSRSEMNVSTLELGDSALYLCASSLDETSYNEQFFGPGTRLTVL.

The chain couples TRBV5-1 to TRBJ2-4, with D possibly being TRBD1 or TRBD2 (6 bases each). This CDR3 has 14 residues. Germline CDR1 and CDR2: SGHRS and YFSETQ. V shed 1 base and J shed 7 bases, with 12 bases lying between them. CDR3 DNA sequence: TGCGCCAGCAGCTTGCAGGGGACTGGGAACATTCAGTACTTC. Translated, it gives CASSLQGTGNIQYF.

This clone is a singleton in its sample. The same CDR3 can be traced to other DNA sequences in this sample. CDR3 nucleotides: TGTGCCAGCAGTTACAGGGAGACAGATACGCAGTATTTT. Translating it yields CASSYRETDTQYF. The chain couples TRBV6-2 or TRBV6-3 to TRBJ2-3, with a tentative D call TRBD2 (5 bases). The V end lost 2 bases, the J end lost 3 bases, and 6 bases lay between the germline ends. The CDR3 is made up of 13 amino acids. Germline CDR1 is MNHEY and CDR2 is SVGEGT.

V and J are TRBV11-2 and TRBJ2-5; TRBD1 aligns across 7 bases. The germline CDR1 and CDR2 sequences are SGHAT and FQNNGV. The ends lost 5 bases at V and 0 bases at J; junction bases unmatched: 6. The CDR3 spans 15 residues. The CDR3 loop reads CASSTGQKNQETQYF. Written as DNA, the CDR3 is TGTGCCAGCAGCACGGGACAGAAAAACCAAGAGACCCAGTACTTC.